The clone carrying this TCR beta chain turned up a few times. CDR1 and CDR2 from the germline V gene are SGHTA and FQGTGA. V was trimmed by 5 bases and J by 7 bases, leaving 18 bases between them. This CDR3 comprises 14 residues. The assay was immunoSEQ multiplex PCR, and TCRdb's table has in-frame clones only and misses some. This table holds fewer than 350,000 clones, about 88% found once. The sample is drawn from a study of blood T cell repertoires in COVID-19. A case of COVID-19 had been met by exposed participants within 2 weeks before study entry. The material sequenced was PBMCs or T cells enriched from blood (not recorded which). The clonotype comes from a woman aged 25 to 45 who had been exposed to COVID-19. This chain connects TRBV7-3 to TRBJ2-7; the D gene is possibly TRBD1 (5 bases). The CDR3 spells CASSPIGQGEEQYF. CDR3 nucleotide sequence: TGTGCCAGCAGCCCGATCGGACAAGGGGAAGAGCAGTACTTC.